The sequence of this T cell receptor beta chain was determined in a study of blood T cell repertoires in COVID-19. Turning to the study itself: There were acute and convalescent COVID-19 samples, and they came from the United States, Italy and Spain.

Germline V lookup: CDR1 SEHNR, CDR2 FQNEAQ (reference sequence). The trim removed 8 bases at V and 1 base at J, leaving 4 bases unmatched. The CDR3 is made up of 13 amino acids. Profiled with immunoSEQ multiplex PCR; TCRdb holds only in-frame clones, not every one. The table shows roughly 160,000 clones, with about 86% occurring only once. The chain links TRBV7-9 to TRBJ2-7; 8 bases line up with TRBD1. The material sequenced was peripheral blood. This clonotype was sampled from a man aged 65 to 85 with active or convalescent COVID-19. The CDR3 bases are TGTGCCAGCTTCCGACAGGGGTCCTACGAGCAGTACTTC. Its translation is CASFRQGSYEQYF. The full variable domain, its missing parts supplied by reference TRBV7-9 and TRBJ2-7, is DTGVSQNPRHKITKRGQNVTFRCDPISEHNRLYWYRQTLGQGPEFLTYFQNEAQLEKSRLLSDRFSAERPKGSFSTLEIQRTEQGDSAMYLCASFRQGSYEQYFGPGTRLTVT.